The clone carrying this T cell receptor beta chain was recorded at least ten times. Its specificity is not known. This CDR3 spans 14 amino acids. The V end was cut by 0 bases, the J end by 8 bases, with 12 bases between. The germline V gene encodes CDR1 SGHRS and CDR2 YFSETQ. Quantitative 5'-RACE with molecular barcodes produced the TCR beta libraries. TCRdb itself ran the 5' RACE reads through MiXCR, one entry per CDR3 protein. The sample records around 300,000 distinct CDR3 sequences, around a tenth being singletons. The data stem from a study of CD8 T cells in ankylosing spondylitis. Whole-study results and caveats: Among TCR beta sequences, a motif of several highly homologous variants appeared characteristic of ankylosing spondylitis blood.

The sequence derives from a female donor with ankylosing spondylitis or in good health (not recorded which). The sequenced sample consisted of blood, either unsorted or a sorted T cell fraction (not recorded which). The rearrangement joins TRBV5-1 to TRBJ2-1; D not resolved. The CDR3 loop reads CASSLGLPRDEQFF. In nucleotides, the CDR3 is TGCGCCAGCAGCTTGGGACTCCCTAGGGATGAGCAGTTCTTC.